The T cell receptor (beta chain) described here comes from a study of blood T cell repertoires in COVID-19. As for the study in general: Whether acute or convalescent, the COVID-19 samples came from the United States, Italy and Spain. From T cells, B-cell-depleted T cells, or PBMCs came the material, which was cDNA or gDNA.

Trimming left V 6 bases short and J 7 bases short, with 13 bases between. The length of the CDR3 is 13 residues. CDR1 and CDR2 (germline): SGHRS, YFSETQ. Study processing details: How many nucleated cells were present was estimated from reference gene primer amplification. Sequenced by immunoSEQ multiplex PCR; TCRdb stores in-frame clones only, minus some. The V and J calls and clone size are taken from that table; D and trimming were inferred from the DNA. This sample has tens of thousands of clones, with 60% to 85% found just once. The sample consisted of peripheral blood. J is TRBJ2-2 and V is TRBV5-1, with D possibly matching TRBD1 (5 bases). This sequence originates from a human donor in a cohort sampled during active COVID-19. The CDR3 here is CASTNRSGGELFF. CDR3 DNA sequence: TGCGCCAGCACAAACAGGTCGGGCGGGGAGCTGTTTTTT.